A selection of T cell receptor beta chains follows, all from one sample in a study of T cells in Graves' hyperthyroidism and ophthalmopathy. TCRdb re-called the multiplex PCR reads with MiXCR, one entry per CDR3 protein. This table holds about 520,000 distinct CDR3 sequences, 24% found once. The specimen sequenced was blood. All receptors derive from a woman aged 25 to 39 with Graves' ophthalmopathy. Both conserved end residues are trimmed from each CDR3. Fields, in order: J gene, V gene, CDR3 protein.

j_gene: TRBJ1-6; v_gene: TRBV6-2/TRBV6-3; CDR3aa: ASSWDWSPLH
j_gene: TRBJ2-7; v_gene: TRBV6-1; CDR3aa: ASSTPQGSSYEQY
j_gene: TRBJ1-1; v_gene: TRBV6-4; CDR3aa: ASIPGGGGGQNTEAF
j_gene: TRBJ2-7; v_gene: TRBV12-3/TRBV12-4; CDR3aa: ASSYRDRGLEQY
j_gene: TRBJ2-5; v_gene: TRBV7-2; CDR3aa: ASSLEAAAQETQY
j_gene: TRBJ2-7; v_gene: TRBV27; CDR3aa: ASRRNPAGGATYEQY
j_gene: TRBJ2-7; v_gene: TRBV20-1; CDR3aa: SAPPDRLSYEQY
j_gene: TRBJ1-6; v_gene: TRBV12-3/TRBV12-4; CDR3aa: ASSPGQGAMGSYNSPLH
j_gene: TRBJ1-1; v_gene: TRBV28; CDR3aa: ASSSYTPGQGRAF
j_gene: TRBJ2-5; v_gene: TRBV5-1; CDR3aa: ASSLGTSGPIETQY
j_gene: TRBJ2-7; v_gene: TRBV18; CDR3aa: ASSPRGAPGEQY
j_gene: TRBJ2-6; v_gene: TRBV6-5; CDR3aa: ASRIRGANVLT
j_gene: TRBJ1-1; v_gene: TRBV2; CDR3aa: ASTKVEGGNTEAF
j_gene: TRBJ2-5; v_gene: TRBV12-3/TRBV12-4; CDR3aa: ASSLQAATQY
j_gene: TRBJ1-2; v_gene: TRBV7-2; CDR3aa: ASSPPTGTFSGYT
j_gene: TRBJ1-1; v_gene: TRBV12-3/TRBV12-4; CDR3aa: ASSFENEAF
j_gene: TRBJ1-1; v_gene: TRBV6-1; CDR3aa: ASRKGGGMNTEAF
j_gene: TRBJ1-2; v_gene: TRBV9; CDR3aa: ASSAGFNYGYT